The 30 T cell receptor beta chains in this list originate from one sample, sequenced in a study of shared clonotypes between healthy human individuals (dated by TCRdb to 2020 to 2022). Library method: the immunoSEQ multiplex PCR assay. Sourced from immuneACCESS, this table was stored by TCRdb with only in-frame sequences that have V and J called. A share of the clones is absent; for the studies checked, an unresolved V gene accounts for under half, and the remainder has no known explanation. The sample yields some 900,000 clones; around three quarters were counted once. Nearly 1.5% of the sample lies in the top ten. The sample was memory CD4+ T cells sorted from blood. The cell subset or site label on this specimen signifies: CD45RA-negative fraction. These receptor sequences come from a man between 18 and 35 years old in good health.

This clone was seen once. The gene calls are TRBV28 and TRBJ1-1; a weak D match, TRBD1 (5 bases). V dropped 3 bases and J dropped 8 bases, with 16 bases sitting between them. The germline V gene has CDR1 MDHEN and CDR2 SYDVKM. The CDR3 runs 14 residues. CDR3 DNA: TGTGCCAGCAGTTTTCGGGGCTTCCTCCAGGAAGCTTTCTTT. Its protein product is CASSFRGFLQEAFF.

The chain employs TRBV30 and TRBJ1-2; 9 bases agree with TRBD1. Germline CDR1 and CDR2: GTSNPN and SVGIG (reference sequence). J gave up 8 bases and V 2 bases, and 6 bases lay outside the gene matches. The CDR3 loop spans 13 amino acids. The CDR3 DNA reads TGTGCCTGGAGTTTCACAGGGGGCATAGGCTACACCTTC. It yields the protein CAWSFTGGIGYTF.

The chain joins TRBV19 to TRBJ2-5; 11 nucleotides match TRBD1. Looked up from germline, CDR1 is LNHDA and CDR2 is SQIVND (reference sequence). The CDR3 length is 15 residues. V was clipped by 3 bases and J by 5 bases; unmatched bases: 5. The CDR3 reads CASSMGGQGAETQYF. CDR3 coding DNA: TGTGCCAGTAGTATGGGAGGACAGGGGGCGGAGACCCAGTACTTC.

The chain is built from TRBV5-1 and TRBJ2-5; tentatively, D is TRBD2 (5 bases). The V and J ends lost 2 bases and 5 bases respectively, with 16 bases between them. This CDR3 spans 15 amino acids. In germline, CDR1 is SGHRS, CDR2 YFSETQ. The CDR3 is CASSFGVPPMETQYF. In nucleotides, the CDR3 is TGCGCCAGCAGCTTCGGGGTCCCGCCAATGGAGACCCAGTACTTC.

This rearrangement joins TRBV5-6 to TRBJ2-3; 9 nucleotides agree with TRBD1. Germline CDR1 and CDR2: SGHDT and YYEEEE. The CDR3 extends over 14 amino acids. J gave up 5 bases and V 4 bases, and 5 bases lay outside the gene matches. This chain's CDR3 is CASSKTGGLDTQYF. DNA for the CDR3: TGTGCCAGCAGCAAAACAGGGGGCCTAGATACGCAGTATTTT.

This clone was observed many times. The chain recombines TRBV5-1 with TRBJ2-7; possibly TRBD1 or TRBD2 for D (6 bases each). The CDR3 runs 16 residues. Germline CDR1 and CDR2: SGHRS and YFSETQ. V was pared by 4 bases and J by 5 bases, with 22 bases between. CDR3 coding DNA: TGCGCCAGCAGCCCGAGGGGGGCAGGGAGTGCCCACGAGCAGTACTTC. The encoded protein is CASSPRGAGSAHEQYF.

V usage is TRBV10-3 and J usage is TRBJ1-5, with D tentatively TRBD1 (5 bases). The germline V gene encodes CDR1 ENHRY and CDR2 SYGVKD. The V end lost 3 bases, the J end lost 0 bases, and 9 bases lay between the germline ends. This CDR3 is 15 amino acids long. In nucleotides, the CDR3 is TGTGCCATCAGTGACGGGGGGAATAGCAATCAGCCCCAGCATTTT. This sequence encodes CAISDGGNSNQPQHF.

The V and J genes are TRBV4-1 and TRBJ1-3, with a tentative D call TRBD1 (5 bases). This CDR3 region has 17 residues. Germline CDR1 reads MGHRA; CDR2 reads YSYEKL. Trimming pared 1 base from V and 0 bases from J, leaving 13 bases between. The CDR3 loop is CASSQVIGVGSGNTIYF. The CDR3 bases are TGCGCCAGCAGCCAAGTAATAGGGGTTGGCTCTGGAAACACCATATATTTT.

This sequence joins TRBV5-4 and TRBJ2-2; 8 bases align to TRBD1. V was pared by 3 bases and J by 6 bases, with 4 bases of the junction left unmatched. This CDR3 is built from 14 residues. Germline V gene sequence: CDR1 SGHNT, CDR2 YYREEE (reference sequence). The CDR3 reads CASSSLQGAGELFF. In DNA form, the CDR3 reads TGTGCCAGCAGCTCGTTACAGGGGGCCGGGGAGCTGTTTTTT.

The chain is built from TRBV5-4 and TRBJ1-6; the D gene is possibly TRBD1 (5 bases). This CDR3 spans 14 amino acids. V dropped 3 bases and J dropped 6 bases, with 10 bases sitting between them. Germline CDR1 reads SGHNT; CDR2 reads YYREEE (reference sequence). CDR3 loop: CASSWDGGNSPLHF. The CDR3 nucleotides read TGTGCCAGCAGCTGGGACGGGGGTAATTCACCCCTCCACTTT.

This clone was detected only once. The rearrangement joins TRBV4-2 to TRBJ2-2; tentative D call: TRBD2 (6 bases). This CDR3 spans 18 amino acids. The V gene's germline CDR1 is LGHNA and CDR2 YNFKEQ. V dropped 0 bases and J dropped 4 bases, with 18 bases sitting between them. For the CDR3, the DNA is TGTGCCAGCAGCCAAGATCCGTTGGGCGGCGGGACCACCGGGGAGCTGTTTTTT. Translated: CASSQDPLGGGTTGELFF.

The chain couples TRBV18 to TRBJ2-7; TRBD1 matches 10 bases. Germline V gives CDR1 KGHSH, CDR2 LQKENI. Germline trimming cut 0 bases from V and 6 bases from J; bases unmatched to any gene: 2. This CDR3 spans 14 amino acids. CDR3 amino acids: CASSPPGQGTEQYF. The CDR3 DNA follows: TGTGCCAGCTCACCACCGGGACAGGGGACCGAGCAGTACTTC.

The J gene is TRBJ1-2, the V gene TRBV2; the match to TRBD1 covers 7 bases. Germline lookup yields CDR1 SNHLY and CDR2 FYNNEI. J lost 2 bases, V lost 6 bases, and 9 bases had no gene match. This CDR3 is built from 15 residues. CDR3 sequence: CASRAFGQVNYGYTF. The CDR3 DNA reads TGTGCCAGCAGGGCCTTTGGACAGGTGAACTATGGCTACACCTTC. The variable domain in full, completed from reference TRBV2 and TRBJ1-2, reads EPEVTQTPSHQVTQMGQEVILRCVPISNHLYFYWYRQILGQKVEFLVSFYNNEISEKSEIFDDQFSVERPDGSNFTLKIRSTKLEDSAMYFCASRAFGQVNYGYTFGSGTRLTVV.

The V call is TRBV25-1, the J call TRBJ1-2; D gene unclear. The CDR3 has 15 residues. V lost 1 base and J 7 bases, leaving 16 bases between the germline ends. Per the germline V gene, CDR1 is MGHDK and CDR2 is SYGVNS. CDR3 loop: CASSESTVRSGGYTF. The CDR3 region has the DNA TGTGCCAGCAGTGAATCAACAGTCAGGAGCGGTGGCTACACCTTC.

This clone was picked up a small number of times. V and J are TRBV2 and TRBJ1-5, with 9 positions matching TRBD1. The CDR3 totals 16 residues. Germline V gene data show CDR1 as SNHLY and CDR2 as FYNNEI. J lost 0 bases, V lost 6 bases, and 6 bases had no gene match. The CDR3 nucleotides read TGTGCCAGCAGGGGGGACAGGGAATTTAGCAATCAGCCCCAGCATTTT. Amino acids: CASRGDREFSNQPQHF.

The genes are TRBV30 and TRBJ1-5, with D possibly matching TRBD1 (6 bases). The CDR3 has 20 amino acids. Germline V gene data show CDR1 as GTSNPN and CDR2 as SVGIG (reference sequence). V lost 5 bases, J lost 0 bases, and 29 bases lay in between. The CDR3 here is CAWAAGPGAHPTASNQPQHF. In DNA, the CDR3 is TGTGCCTGGGCCGCAGGCCCGGGGGCCCATCCAACGGCTAGCAATCAGCCCCAGCATTTT.

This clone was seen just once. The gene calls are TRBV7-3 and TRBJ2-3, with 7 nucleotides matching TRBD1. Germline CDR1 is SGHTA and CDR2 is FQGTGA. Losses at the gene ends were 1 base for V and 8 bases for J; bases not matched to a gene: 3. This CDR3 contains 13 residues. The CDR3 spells CASSLKTGTTQYF. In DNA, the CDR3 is TGTGCCAGCAGCTTAAAGACAGGGACTACGCAGTATTTT.

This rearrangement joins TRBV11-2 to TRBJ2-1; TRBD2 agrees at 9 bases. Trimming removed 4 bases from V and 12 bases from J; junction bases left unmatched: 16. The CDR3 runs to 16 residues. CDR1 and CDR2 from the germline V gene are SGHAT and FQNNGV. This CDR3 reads CASSSRGVAGVSRQFF. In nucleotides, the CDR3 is TGTGCCAGCAGCTCTCGGGGCGTAGCGGGAGTCTCTCGGCAGTTCTTC.

DNA for the CDR3: TGTGCCAGCAGCCAAGACAGGGTGAATTCACCCCTCCACTTT. This encodes CASSQDRVNSPLHF. J is TRBJ1-6 and V is TRBV9; 7 bases are a match to TRBD1. Trimming took 4 bases from V and 7 from J; bases not matched to a gene: 5. This CDR3 has 14 residues. In germline, CDR1 is SGDLS, CDR2 YYNGEE.

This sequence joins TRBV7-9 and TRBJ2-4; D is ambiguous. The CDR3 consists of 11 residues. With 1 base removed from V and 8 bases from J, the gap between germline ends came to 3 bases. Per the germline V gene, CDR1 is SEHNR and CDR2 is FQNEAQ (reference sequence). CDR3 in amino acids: CASSLEYIQYF. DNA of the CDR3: TGTGCCAGCAGCTTAGAGTACATTCAGTACTTC.

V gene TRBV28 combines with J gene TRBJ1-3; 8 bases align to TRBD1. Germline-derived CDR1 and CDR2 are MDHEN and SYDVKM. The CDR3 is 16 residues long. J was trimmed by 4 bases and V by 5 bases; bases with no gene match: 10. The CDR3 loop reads CASSPHRGERGNTIYF. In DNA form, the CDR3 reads TGTGCCAGCAGTCCTCACAGGGGGGAGAGGGGAAACACCATATATTTT.

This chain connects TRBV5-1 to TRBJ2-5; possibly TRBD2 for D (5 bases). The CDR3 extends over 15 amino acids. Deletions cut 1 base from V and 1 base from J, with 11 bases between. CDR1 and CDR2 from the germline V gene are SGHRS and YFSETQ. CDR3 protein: CASSLSGGAQETQYF. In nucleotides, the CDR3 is TGCGCCAGCAGCTTGTCAGGAGGCGCCCAAGAGACCCAGTACTTC.

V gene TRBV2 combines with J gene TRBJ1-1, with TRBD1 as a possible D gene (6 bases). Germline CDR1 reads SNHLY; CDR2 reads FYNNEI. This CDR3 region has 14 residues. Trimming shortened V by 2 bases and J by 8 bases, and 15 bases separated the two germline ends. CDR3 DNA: TGTGCCAGCAGTGAATTACGGGACACTAAAGAAGCTTTCTTT. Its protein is CASSELRDTKEAFF.

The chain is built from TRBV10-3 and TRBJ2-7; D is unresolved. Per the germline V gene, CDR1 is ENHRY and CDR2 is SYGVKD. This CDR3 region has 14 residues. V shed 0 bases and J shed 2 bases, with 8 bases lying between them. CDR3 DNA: TGTGCCATCAGTGAGTCGGGTGTCGCCTACGAGCAGTACTTC. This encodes CAISESGVAYEQYF.

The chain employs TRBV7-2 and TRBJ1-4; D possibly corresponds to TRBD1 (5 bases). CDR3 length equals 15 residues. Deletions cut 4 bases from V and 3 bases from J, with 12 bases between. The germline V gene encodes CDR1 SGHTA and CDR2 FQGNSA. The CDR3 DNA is TGTGCCAGCAGCTCGGGGGGTACCGCTAATGAAAAACTGTTTTTT. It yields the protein CASSSGGTANEKLFF. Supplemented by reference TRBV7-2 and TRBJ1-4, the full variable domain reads GAGVSQSPSNKVTEKGKDVELRCDPISGHTALYWYRQSLGQGLEFLIYFQGNSAPDKSGLPSDRFSAERTGGSVSTLTIQRTQQEDSAVYLCASSSGGTANEKLFFGSGTQLSVL.

The CDR3, as DNA: TGCGCCAGCAGCCGACTCATACAGTACTCTGGAAACACCATATATTTT. Residues: CASSRLIQYSGNTIYF. The chain couples TRBV4-1 to TRBJ1-3; D remains ambiguous. This CDR3 is 16 amino acids long. Germline values: CDR1 MGHRA, CDR2 YSYEKL. Trimming shortened V by 4 bases and J by 0 bases, and 13 bases separated the two germline ends.

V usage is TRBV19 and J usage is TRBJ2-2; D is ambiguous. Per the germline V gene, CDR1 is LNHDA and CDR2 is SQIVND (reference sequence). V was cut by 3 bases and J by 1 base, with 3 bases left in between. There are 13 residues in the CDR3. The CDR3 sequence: CASSIWNTGELFF. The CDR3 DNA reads TGTGCCAGTAGTATTTGGAACACCGGGGAGCTGTTTTTT.

This CDR3 is CAITSTSRKNYGYTF. The DNA for the CDR3 is TGTGCCATCACGTCTACCAGCAGGAAAAACTATGGCTACACCTTC. The gene calls are TRBV10-3 and TRBJ1-2, with no clear D. Germline CDR1 and CDR2: ENHRY and SYGVKD. V was clipped by 7 bases and J by 2 bases, with 17 bases between them. The CDR3 extends over 15 amino acids.

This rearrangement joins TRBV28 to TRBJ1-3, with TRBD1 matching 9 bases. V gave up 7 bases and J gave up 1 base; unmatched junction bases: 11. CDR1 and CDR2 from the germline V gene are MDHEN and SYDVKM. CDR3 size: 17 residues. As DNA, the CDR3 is TGTGCCAGCACACCCGACAGGGGGTCCGCATCTGGAAACACCATATATTTT. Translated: CASTPDRGSASGNTIYF.

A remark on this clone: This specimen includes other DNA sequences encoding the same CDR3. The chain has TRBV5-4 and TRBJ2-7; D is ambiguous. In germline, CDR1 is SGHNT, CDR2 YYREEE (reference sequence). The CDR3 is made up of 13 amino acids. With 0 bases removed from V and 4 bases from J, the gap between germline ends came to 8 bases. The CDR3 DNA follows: TGTGCCAGCAGCTTGGCCTCTGGATACGAGCAGTACTTC. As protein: CASSLASGYEQYF.